The 21 T cell receptor beta chains below come from one sample, sequenced in a study of T cells after yellow fever vaccination. TCRdb re-called the 5' RACE reads through MiXCR, storing one row per CDR3 protein. The table lists about 150,000 distinct CDR3 sequences, around 6.3% of them singletons. The sequencing here drew on CD4+ T cells sorted from PBMCs, taken 10 days after the yellow fever booster vaccination. These receptors were taken from a man aged 30 to 45 who received the YFV17D yellow fever vaccine.

This clonotype showed up many times. The chain is built from TRBV15 and TRBJ1-3; D may be TRBD1 (5 bases). The CDR3 spans 15 residues. CDR1 is LNHNV and CDR2 is YYDKDF in the germline V gene (reference sequence). V was trimmed by 0 bases and J by 6 bases, leaving 12 bases between them. CDR3 DNA sequence: TGTGCCACCAGCAGAGACCGGACATACTCAAACACCATATATTTT. Residues: CATSRDRTYSNTIYF.

This clonotype was seen ten or more times. The rearrangement links TRBV9 to TRBJ2-3, with D tentatively TRBD2 (5 bases). Germline CDR1 is SGDLS and CDR2 is YYNGEE. The CDR3 loop spans 15 amino acids. Trimming left V 4 bases short and J 1 base short, with 13 bases between. CDR3 coding DNA: TGTGCCAGCAGCTCGAGCGGAGGTCGCACAGATACGCAGTATTTT. As protein: CASSSSGGRTDTQYF.

This clonotype showed up many times. The chain recombines TRBV20-1 with TRBJ2-3; TRBD1 agrees at 9 bases. CDR3 length equals 14 residues. Germline V gives CDR1 DFQATT, CDR2 SNEGSKA (reference sequence). Germline trimming cut 3 bases from V and 0 bases from J; bases unmatched to any gene: 1. CDR3: CSASGQGSTDTQYF. CDR3 bases: TGCAGTGCTAGTGGACAGGGGAGCACAGATACGCAGTATTTT.

In its sample, this clonotype was seen many times. The rearrangement links TRBV11-3 to TRBJ2-7; TRBD2 matches at 9 bases. CDR3 length equals 13 residues. Germline assignment: CDR1 SGHNT and CDR2 YENEEA. Trimming took 5 bases from V and 5 from J; bases not matched to a gene: 4. This chain's CDR3 is CASSLGLANEQYF. CDR3 bases: TGTGCCAGCAGCCTCGGACTAGCGAACGAGCAGTACTTC. Using reference TRBV11-3 and TRBJ2-7 for the parts outside the CDR3, the full variable domain is EAGVVQSPRYKIIEKKQPVAFWCNPISGHNTLYWYLQNLGQGPELLIRYENEEAVDDSQLPKDRFSAERLKGVDSTLKIQPAELGDSAVYLCASSLGLANEQYFGPGTRLTVT.

This clonotype was observed many times. V gene TRBV28 combines with J gene TRBJ2-5; D assignment may be TRBD1 or TRBD2 (5 bases each). There are 15 residues in the CDR3. The V end was cut by 4 bases, the J end by 6 bases, with 18 bases between. CDR1 is MDHEN and CDR2 is SYDVKM in the germline V gene. CDR3 in amino acids: CASSSSPGAWKTQYF. In DNA, the CDR3 is TGTGCCAGCAGTTCCTCCCCCGGGGCGTGGAAGACCCAGTACTTC.

This clonotype has just a few counts. J is TRBJ2-3 and V is TRBV20-1, with 8 bases matching TRBD2. V lost 6 bases to trimming and J lost 4 bases; unmatched junction nucleotides: 6. This CDR3 has 13 residues. CDR1 is DFQATT, CDR2 SNEGSKA, per germline (reference sequence). CDR3 region: CSARLAIADTQYF. In DNA, the CDR3 is TGCAGTGCAAGACTAGCGATCGCAGATACGCAGTATTTT.

The chain couples TRBV20-1 to TRBJ2-1; D is possibly TRBD1 (5 bases). The CDR3 contains 18 residues. Trimming shortened V by 0 bases and J by 2 bases, and 20 bases separated the two germline ends. CDR1 is DFQATT, CDR2 SNEGSKA, per germline (reference sequence). This chain's CDR3 is CSARDQGSASGTYNEQFF. DNA for the CDR3: TGCAGTGCTAGAGATCAGGGTTCGGCTAGTGGGACCTACAATGAGCAGTTCTTC.

This clonotype has a handful of counts. This sequence joins TRBV23-1 and TRBJ2-7; D remains unclear. TRBV23-1 is an open reading frame, and its role is uncertain. The V and J ends lost 0 bases and 6 bases respectively, with 24 bases between them. This CDR3 is built from 18 residues. The CDR3: CASSQSRNSHSYPLEQYF. The CDR3 DNA sequence: TGCGCCAGCAGTCAATCGCGCAATAGCCATTCCTACCCTCTCGAGCAGTACTTC.

This clonotype was detected many times. The chain employs TRBV5-4 and TRBJ2-1; 9 bases map to TRBD1. With V trimmed by 4 bases and J by 3 bases, 8 bases remained unmatched. The CDR3 is 16 amino acids. Germline V gene sequence: CDR1 SGHNT, CDR2 YYREEE (reference sequence). CDR3 region: CASSVPGQGSYNEQFF. The CDR3 DNA follows: TGTGCCAGCAGCGTCCCGGGACAGGGCAGCTACAATGAGCAGTTCTTC.

Many counts were recorded for this clonotype. This CDR3 is CASSGTLALAGEQFF. In DNA, the CDR3 is TGTGCCAGCAGTGGAACATTGGCGCTAGCGGGGGAGCAGTTCTTC. The rearrangement uses TRBV28 and TRBJ2-1, with TRBD2 identical over 9 bases. Trimming removed 5 bases from V and 10 bases from J; junction bases left unmatched: 12. Germline V gives CDR1 MDHEN, CDR2 SYDVKM. This CDR3 spans 15 amino acids.

This clonotype was detected ten times or more. The chain employs TRBV3-1 and TRBJ2-3; D not resolved. Deletions cut 6 bases from V and 1 base from J, with 11 bases between. Per the germline V gene, CDR1 is LGHDT and CDR2 is YNNKEL (reference sequence). The CDR3 totals 14 residues. This chain's CDR3 is CASSLADRTDTQYF. The CDR3 DNA reads as TGTGCCAGCAGTCTGGCGGACCGCACAGATACGCAGTATTTT.

This clonotype was seen repeatedly, ten times or more. The V and J genes are TRBV29-1 and TRBJ2-1; D is tentatively TRBD1 or TRBD2 (5 bases each). Germline lookup yields CDR1 SQVTM and CDR2 ANQGSEA. The CDR3 contains 14 residues. Trimming took 7 bases from V and 6 from J, leaving 19 bases between them. The CDR3 DNA is TGCAGCGCCCGACCCGCAGTGAGGGGCAATGAGCAGTTCTTC. Encoded protein: CSARPAVRGNEQFF.

This clonotype was detected ten times or more. The rearrangement links TRBV24-1 to TRBJ2-1; TRBD2 agrees at 7 bases. Germline V gives CDR1 KGHDR, CDR2 SFDVKD. V shed 6 bases, J shed 1 base, and the junction held 5 bases outside the gene matches. This CDR3 contains 15 residues. The chain's CDR3 is CATSLPSGSYNEQFF. In DNA form, the CDR3 reads TGTGCCACCAGTCTGCCTAGCGGATCCTACAATGAGCAGTTCTTC.

This clonotype was counted many times. V gene TRBV7-2 combines with J gene TRBJ2-6; D not certain. The CDR3 sequence is 14 residues long. Between the trimmed V and J ends, which lost 3 bases and 2 bases, there was a span of 5 bases. Germline V CDR1 and CDR2: SGHTA, FQGNSA. CDR3 in amino acids: CASSFNPGANVLTF. The CDR3 region has the DNA TGTGCCAGCAGCTTTAACCCTGGGGCCAACGTCCTGACTTTC.

There are many counts of this clonotype. The CDR3 loop is CSASQPGTYNEQFF. As DNA, the CDR3 is TGCAGTGCTAGTCAGCCGGGTACCTACAATGAGCAGTTCTTC. The chain joins TRBV20-1 to TRBJ2-1; no clear D. CDR3 length: 14 amino acids. V gave up 3 bases and J gave up 2 bases, with 11 bases separating them. The V gene's germline CDR1 is DFQATT and CDR2 SNEGSKA (reference sequence).

This clonotype was observed many times. The genes are TRBV27 and TRBJ2-7; D may be TRBD2 (5 bases). The V end lost 3 bases, the J end lost 4 bases, and 13 bases lay between the germline ends. Germline V gives CDR1 MNHEY, CDR2 SMNVEV (reference sequence). The CDR3 spans 14 residues. The CDR3 region has the DNA TGTGCCAGCAGTTTTAATAGGGAGACTTACGAGCAGTACTTC. Amino acid sequence: CASSFNRETYEQYF.

This clonotype occurred a few times. V is TRBV7-9 and J is TRBJ1-2; tentative D call: TRBD1 (5 bases). The CDR3 is 14 amino acids. The V end lost 8 bases, the J end lost 4 bases, and 17 bases lay between the germline ends. CDR1 is SEHNR, CDR2 FQNEAQ, per germline (reference sequence). CDR3 bases: TGTGCCAGCGGCACGGGGACGCTATCCTATGGCTACACCTTC. As protein: CASGTGTLSYGYTF.

The chain has TRBV4-2 and TRBJ2-2; D might be TRBD2 (6 bases). V lost 4 bases and J 0 bases, leaving 18 bases between the germline ends. Germline V gene lookup returns CDR1 LGHNA and CDR2 YNFKEQ. There are 18 residues in the CDR3. CDR3 sequence (DNA): TGTGCCAGCAGCCCAAACCCTCTAGCGCCCGCGAACACCGGGGAGCTGTTTTTT. It specifies CASSPNPLAPANTGELFF.

The chain links TRBV4-2 to TRBJ2-3; D is perhaps TRBD2 (6 bases). Trimming left V 3 bases short and J 2 bases short, with 15 bases between. In germline, CDR1 is LGHNA, CDR2 YNFKEQ. The CDR3 length is 16 residues. This chain's CDR3 is CASSHPGTRNTDTQYF. The CDR3 coding sequence is TGTGCCAGCAGCCACCCCGGGACTCGAAACACAGATACGCAGTATTTT.

This clonotype has at least ten counts. The chain links TRBV7-9 to TRBJ2-1; 7 nucleotides agree with TRBD2. V shed 5 bases and J 4 bases; nucleotides not matched to a gene: 11. This CDR3 spans 16 amino acids. Germline V lookup: CDR1 SEHNR, CDR2 FQNEAQ (reference sequence). CDR3 DNA sequence: TGTGCCAGCAGCCAAACCTATGGGACTACTTACAATGAGCAGTTCTTC. As protein: CASSQTYGTTYNEQFF.

V and J are TRBV20-1 and TRBJ2-7, with no clear D. The length of the CDR3 is 12 residues. Trimming cost V 6 bases and J 3 bases, with 12 bases left between them. Germline-derived CDR1 and CDR2 are DFQATT and SNEGSKA (reference sequence). This CDR3 reads CSAAPLLYEQYF. CDR3 bases: TGCAGTGCCGCACCCCTCCTCTACGAGCAGTACTTC.